This paragraph covers one T cell receptor beta chain sequence. Its recognized antigen is unknown. There are no base qualities to consult, and no much larger clone falls within one base. Receptor libraries were prepared by 5' RACE. The instrument given in TCRdb is Illumina HiSeq 2500. A second about 6 to 11 cycle PCR used a sample-barcoded 5' primer and a J-beta primer mix. A unique molecular identifier was introduced onto each TCR beta cDNA molecule by a template-switch 5' adaptor carrying 12 random nucleotides. At least 2.5 million CDR3-containing paired-end reads were obtained from each sample. All of the RNA was converted into first-strand cDNA using the Mint cDNA synthesis kit, with a TRBC-specific oligonucleotide serving as the primer. Following uracil-DNA glycosylase treatment, a first 18-cycle PCR with universal primers M1SS and BC2_uni_R was performed on all cDNA. Per the authors' processing: Normalization of each sample was performed by random selection of 1 million high-quality reads, each carrying a distinct molecular identifier. Reads sharing molecular identifiers were discarded rather than binned into consensus sequences. CDR3 identification, clonotype clustering and error correction used MiTCR with a Q25 quality threshold and the strictest error-elimination algorithm. Lower-bound total TCR beta diversity was estimated with a nonparametric unseen species model using Euler transformation. TCRdb reprocessing: public reads trimmed at Q25 with fastp, clones called with MiXCR, in-frame beta chains kept. Entries are consolidated by CDR3 protein sequence, retaining the most common genes and DNA. These V and J calls derive from TCRdb rather than the authors' analysis. Within this sample are about 540,000 distinct CDR3 sequences, with 24% of them counted one time only. The ten largest account for around 10% of the sample.

These data originate in a study of blood T cells in healthy people across ages (dated by TCRdb to about 2015). About the full investigation: In model experiments, template switching captured roughly one uniquely barcoded TCR beta cDNA molecule for every two T cells. Age-related changes in TCR beta repertoire diversity were measured in the study by deep sequencing normalized with unique cDNA molecular identifiers. Four age groups were formed from the donors: young (average approximately 15 years), middle-aged (approximately 39), aged (roughly 58) and long-lived (less than 85). The study analyzed two additional independent replicas of 1 million unique cDNA reads from the same blood draw for two donors, one aged 18 to 29 and one aged 80 or older. Broader findings and caveats from the paper: Observed TCR beta diversity per million T cells fell roughly linearly with age, and a significant reduction was already apparent by age around 44. A strong correlation was found between observed TCR beta diversity and the percentage of naive T cells measured by flow cytometry. Estimates of total diversity based on one million sequenced T cells were regarded as lower bounds and as underestimates. Because donor CMV infection status was unknown, age-related changes in expanded clonotypes were potentially confounded. Compared with the aged group, the long-lived group had more naive CD4+ T cells, fewer expanded clones and increased TCR diversity, a pattern suggesting age selection. Conclusive comparison of naive and antigen-experienced compartments was prevented by the profiling of bulk unsorted PBMCs.

The donors were roughly 39 Caucasian individuals from Russia, aged roughly 6 to 100 years, who were systemically healthy. Around 9.9 milliliters of peripheral blood were collected from each donor into EDTA-treated Vacutainer tubes. Ficoll-Paque density-gradient centrifugation was used to isolate PBMCs, with at least 7 million obtained per sample. Trizol reagent was used to extract total RNA from PBMCs, with at least 6 micrograms per sample. The percentages of naive CD45RAhigh/CD27high T cells were determined by flow cytometry on a PBMC aliquot from every donor. The germline V gene supplies CDR1 MDHEN and CDR2 SYDVKM. The CDR3 sequence holds 12 residues, the cysteine and phenylalanine included. Only CDR3 DNA is held: 36 bases, read in frame from base 1. V and J lose 7 bases and 12 bases, and a span of 15 bases separates them. The same sample was also studied in work on T cells of mothers and their children. As that second study puts it: Nine systemically healthy Caucasian individuals served as donors, namely three mothers together with their six children. cDNA synthesis used all of the extracted RNA, with 1.5 ug of RNA in each 15 ul reaction. In the second PCR, the M1S primer added sample barcodes and 2-4 random nucleotides. Each mother yielded over 9.5 million TCR beta CDR3 reads and each child 2.5 million to 3 million reads. TCR recombination output is similarly shaped by thymic selection in related and unrelated pairs, with a minor effect exerted by inherited differences. Normalized repertoire overlap in related mother-child pairs was always slightly higher than in unrelated mother-child pairs, but the difference was never significant. No persistent microchimeric T cell clones were found, with a detection sensitivity of approximately 100 clones per million clonotypes. The study used deep NGS to compare TCR beta repertoires of mothers and children, seeking features distinguishing related mother-child pairs from unrelated individuals. The mean age was about 40 +/- 4 years for the mothers and approximately 11 +/- 4 years for the children. After adapters were ligated using NEBNext reagents, the libraries underwent 100+100 nt paired-end sequencing on an Illumina HiSeq 2000. To prevent cross-contamination, the mother and child libraries were prepared a month apart and were sequenced in separate runs. For each donor, somewhere between about 500,000 and 2,000,000 distinct TCR beta clonotypes were identified. Naive TCR beta clonotypes were estimated from low-frequency clonotypes matched to each donor's FACS-determined naive share, without sorting.

The origin of this receptor is a boy between 10 and 17 years old in good health. The specimen was blood. The chain couples TRBV28 to TRBJ1-4; the D gene is possibly TRBD1, with 6 bases matching. The CDR3 corresponds to CASTTGGGELFF. The nucleotide sequence is given as TGTGCCAGCACTACTGGGGGCGGAGAACTGTTTTTT.